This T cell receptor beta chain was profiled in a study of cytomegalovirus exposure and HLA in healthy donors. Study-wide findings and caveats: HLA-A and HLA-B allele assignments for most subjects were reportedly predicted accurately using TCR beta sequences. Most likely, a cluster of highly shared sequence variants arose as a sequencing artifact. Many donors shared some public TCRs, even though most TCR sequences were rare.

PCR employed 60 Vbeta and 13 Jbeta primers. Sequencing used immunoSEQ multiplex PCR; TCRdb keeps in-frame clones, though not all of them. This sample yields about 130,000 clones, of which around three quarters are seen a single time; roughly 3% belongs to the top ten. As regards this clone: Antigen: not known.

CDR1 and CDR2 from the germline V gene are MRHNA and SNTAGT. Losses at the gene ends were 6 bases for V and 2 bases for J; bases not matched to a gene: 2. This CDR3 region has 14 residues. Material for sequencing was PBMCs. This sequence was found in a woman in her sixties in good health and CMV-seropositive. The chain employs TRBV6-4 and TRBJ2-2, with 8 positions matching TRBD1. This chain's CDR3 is CASRGQENTGELFF. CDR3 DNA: TGTGCCAGCAGGGGACAGGAAAACACCGGGGAGCTGTTTTTT.